This passage covers 5 T cell receptor beta chains from one sample sequenced in a study of blood T cell repertoires in COVID-19. The table came from immunoSEQ multiplex PCR; TCRdb's copy has only in-frame clones and leaves some out. This table has 200,000 to 250,000 clones, about nine tenths appearing once. Sequenced sample: peripheral blood. The receptors shown here come from a man aged 25 to 40 with COVID-19, enrolled during active disease.

The chain recombines TRBV6-5 with TRBJ2-7; TRBD1 matches 8 bases. Germline trimming cut 5 bases from V and 0 bases from J; bases unmatched to any gene: 3. This CDR3 region has 14 residues. Germline lookup yields CDR1 MNHEY and CDR2 SVGAGI. The CDR3 DNA reads TGTGCCAGCAGTAGACAGGGGAGCTCCTACGAGCAGTACTTC. Residues: CASSRQGSSYEQYF.

This clone was observed a single time. This chain connects TRBV27 to TRBJ1-2, with a weak D call TRBD1 (6 bases). Trimming removed 4 bases at V and 8 bases at J, with 20 bases between. The CDR3 has 15 amino acids. The V gene's germline CDR1 is MNHEY and CDR2 SMNVEV (reference sequence). The CDR3 sequence: CASSSYKGESEGYTF. In nucleotides, the CDR3 is TGTGCCAGCAGTTCCTATAAGGGGGAATCTGAGGGCTACACCTTC.

Written as DNA, the CDR3 is TGTGCCAGCAGCCAAGATTGGGGCAGGGGGAACACTGAAGCTTTCTTT. Its translation is CASSQDWGRGNTEAFF. The rearrangement links TRBV3-1 (or the pseudogene TRBV3-2) to TRBJ1-1, with D perhaps matching TRBD1 (6 bases). V lost 0 bases and J 1 base, leaving 12 bases between the germline ends. Germline CDR1 and CDR2: LGHDT and YNNKEL (reference sequence). This CDR3 region has 16 residues.

Comment on this clone: Within the sample, other DNA sequences also encode this same CDR3. The rearrangement joins TRBV9 to TRBJ2-2, with no clear D. This CDR3 region has 12 residues. The V end was cut by 2 bases, the J end by 7 bases, with 6 bases between. Germline V gene sequence: CDR1 SGDLS, CDR2 YYNGEE. The CDR3 loop reads CASSVGSGELFF. The CDR3 DNA reads as TGTGCCAGCAGCGTTGGTAGCGGGGAGCTGTTTTTT.

This CDR3 reads CASSFQGNSPLHF. CDR3 coding DNA: TGTGCCAGCAGTTTTCAGGGGAATTCACCCCTCCACTTT. The chain carries TRBV9 and TRBJ1-6; tentative D call: TRBD1 (6 bases). V lost 5 bases and J lost 7, with 10 bases in between. The CDR3 is 13 residues long. Germline CDR1 reads SGDLS; CDR2 reads YYNGEE.